The 7 T cell receptor beta chains below all came from one sample that was sequenced in a study of Graves' ophthalmopathy and Graves' hyperthyroidism. RNA transcripts provided the template for amplifying TCR beta CDR3 regions. First-round RT-PCR with HTBI primers preceded a second-round multiplex PCR. TCRdb redid the calling of the multiplex PCR reads with MiXCR, one entry per CDR3 protein. The sample lists about 740,000 distinct CDR3 sequences, 40% occurring once. The material sequenced was peripheral blood. The receptors shown here come from an adult man with Graves' ophthalmopathy.

CDR3 DNA: TGTGCCAGCAGCCGCTTTCGCCACGAGCAGTACTTC. Amino acids: CASSRFRHEQYF. This chain links TRBV2 with TRBJ2-7; D unclear. The germline CDR1 and CDR2 sequences are SNHLY and FYNNEI. The CDR3 runs 12 residues. Trimming removed 6 bases at V and 5 bases at J, with 11 bases between.

In the case of this clonotype: Since the CDR3 does not end with the conserved phenylalanine or tryptophan, this likely comes from a read error. This CDR3 reads CASSFGRNNSPLHL. The CDR3 DNA reads TGTGCCAGCAGTTTTGGACGGAATAATTCACCCCTCCACCTT. The V gene is TRBV6-5, the J gene TRBJ1-6; unclear D gene. The CDR3 has 14 amino acids. Trimming took off 4 bases at V and 5 bases at J, with 9 bases between the two ends. The germline V gene has CDR1 MNHEY and CDR2 SVGAGI.

CDR3 region: CSRNSFSGANVLTF. CDR3 nucleotide sequence: TGCAGCCGAAACAGCTTCTCTGGGGCCAACGTCCTGACTTTC. The rearrangement links TRBV29-1 to TRBJ2-6; D uncertain. Between the trimmed V and J ends, which lost 8 bases and 0 bases, there was a span of 11 bases. The CDR3 is 14 amino acids. Germline CDR1 reads SQVTM; CDR2 reads ANQGSEA.

The chain employs TRBV29-1 and TRBJ1-1; the D gene is possibly TRBD1 (5 bases). Trimming pared 0 bases from V and 10 bases from J, leaving 15 bases between. The CDR3 is 13 residues long. Looked up from germline, CDR1 is SQVTM and CDR2 is ANQGSEA. The CDR3 nucleotides are TGCAGCGTTGAAGAAGGCCGGGGGATCGGAGCTTTCTTT. Translation gives CSVEEGRGIGAFF.

V gene TRBV29-1 combines with J gene TRBJ1-1; 10 positions match TRBD1. CDR3 length equals 13 residues. CDR1 and CDR2 from the germline V gene are SQVTM and ANQGSEA. V lost 5 bases, J lost 6 bases, and 6 bases stayed unmatched. CDR3 DNA sequence: TGCAGCGTTCGGACAGGGGGAGGGTCTGAAGCTTTCTTT. This translates into CSVRTGGGSEAFF.

V usage is TRBV11-1 and J usage is TRBJ2-7; the D is unclear. The CDR3 length is 14 residues. V was cut by 4 bases and J by 0 bases, with 10 bases left in between. From germline, CDR1 is SGHAT and CDR2 FQDESV (reference sequence). The CDR3 DNA follows: TGTGCCAGCAGCTACAACACTTTCTCCTACGAGCAGTACTTC. Its protein product is CASSYNTFSYEQYF.

The CDR3, as DNA: TGTGCCACTAACACCGGGACAGGGGGCTCCTACAATGAGCAGTTCTTC. It translates to CATNTGTGGSYNEQFF. The chain joins TRBV24-1 to TRBJ2-7; 11 bases match TRBD1. The DNA end is a closer match to TRBJ2-1, so the J assignment may be wrong. CDR1 KGHDR and CDR2 SFDVKD come from the germline V gene. The CDR3 runs 16 residues.